This record looks at one T cell receptor beta chain sequence and its context. This clonotype has more than one count but fewer than ten. The antigen this receptor binds is unknown. No base quality information exists; no much larger clone differs at one position. Based on the germline V gene, the CDR1 and CDR2 sequences are SQVTM and ANQGSEA. The V end gives up 7 bases and the J end 0 bases, leaving 3 bases in the junction not matched to a gene. The CDR3 covers 13 residues, taking in both the cysteine and the phenylalanine. Only the CDR3 region is kept as DNA, spanning 39 bases read in frame from base 1. The donors were roughly 38 Caucasian individuals from Russia, aged about 6 to 95 years, who were systemically healthy. Each donor gave around 9.8 milliliters of peripheral blood, collected into EDTA-treated Vacutainer tubes. PBMCs were isolated by Ficoll-Paque density-gradient centrifugation, with at least 7 million obtained per sample. Total RNA, at least 6 micrograms per sample, was extracted from PBMCs with Trizol reagent. For every donor, an aliquot of PBMCs went through flow cytometry to measure the percentages of naive CD45RAhigh/CD27high T cells.

Receptor libraries were prepared by 5' RACE. For sequencing, an Illumina HiSeq 2500 was employed. A second PCR of roughly 7 to 12 cycles was run with a J-beta primer mix and a sample-barcoded 5' primer. Each TCR beta cDNA molecule received a unique molecular identifier from a template-switch 5' adaptor carrying 12 random nucleotides. Each sample yielded at least 3 million CDR3-containing paired-end reads. First-strand cDNA was synthesized from all RNA with the Mint cDNA synthesis kit, primed by a TRBC-specific oligonucleotide. All cDNA was treated with uracil-DNA glycosylase and then went through a first 18-cycle PCR with the universal primers M1SS and BC2_uni_R. In the authors' own workflow: For normalization, 1 million high-quality reads were randomly selected from each sample, with every read carrying a distinct molecular identifier. Reads sharing molecular identifiers were discarded rather than binned into consensus sequences. MiTCR, with a Q25 quality threshold and the strictest error-elimination algorithm, was used for CDR3 identification, clonotype clustering and error correction. A nonparametric unseen species model with Euler transformation was used to estimate lower-bound total TCR beta diversity. TCRdb reanalyzed the raw reads on its own, using fastp at Q25 for trimming and MiXCR for clone calling, and kept in-frame beta chains. Entries are consolidated by CDR3 protein sequence, retaining the most common genes and DNA. These V and J calls derive from TCRdb rather than the authors' analysis. This sample holds more than 600,000 distinct CDR3 sequences; 20% to 25% were observed only once. The ten most abundant clones make up 9% to 9.5% of the sample.

This record comes from a study of blood T cells in healthy people across ages (dated by TCRdb to between 2015 and 2017). With respect to the entire study: In model experiments, roughly one uniquely barcoded TCR beta cDNA molecule per two T cells was captured by template switching. To track age-related changes in TCR beta repertoire diversity, the study relied on deep sequencing normalized with unique cDNA molecular identifiers. Four age groups were formed from the donors: young (average roughly 15 years), middle-aged (approximately 40), aged (about 62) and long-lived (82). Two additional independent replicas of 1 million unique cDNA reads from the same blood draw were analyzed for two donors (one aged 18 to 30 and one aged 80 or older). The full study reports these points: Observed TCR beta diversity per million T cells fell roughly linearly with age, and a significant reduction was already apparent by age roughly 41. The CMV infection status of donors was not known, potentially confounding age-related changes in expanded clonotypes. Total diversity estimates from one million sequenced T cells were considered lower bounds and underestimates. Because profiling used bulk unsorted PBMCs, naive and antigen-experienced compartments could not be compared conclusively. The percentage of naive T cells measured by flow cytometry correlated strongly with observed TCR beta diversity. Compared with the aged group, the long-lived group had more naive CD4+ T cells, fewer expanded clones and increased TCR diversity, a pattern suggesting age selection.

These sequences were also reported in another study, on T cells of mothers and their children. That second publication adds: Nine systemically healthy Caucasian individuals, comprising three mothers and their six children, were included as donors. cDNA synthesis consumed the entire amount of extracted RNA, loaded at about 1.6 ug RNA in each 15 ul reaction. In the second PCR, sample barcodes and 2-4 random nucleotides were introduced via the M1S primer. Over 8 million TCR beta CDR3 reads came from each mother, compared with about 3 million reads from each child. TCR recombination output is similarly shaped by thymic selection in related and unrelated pairs, with a minor effect exerted by inherited differences. Related mother-child pairs always showed normalized repertoire overlap that was slightly higher than in unrelated mother-child pairs, though the difference was never significant. No persistent microchimeric T cell clones were found, with a detection sensitivity of around 100 clones per million clonotypes. The study used deep NGS to compare TCR beta repertoires of mothers and children, seeking features distinguishing related mother-child pairs from unrelated individuals. Mothers averaged about 37 +/- 4 years of age and children averaged about 10 +/- 4 years. After adapter ligation with NEBNext reagents, the libraries were sequenced on Illumina HiSeq 2000 with 100+100 nt paired-end reads. Mother and child libraries were prepared a month apart and sequenced in separate runs to prevent cross-contamination. For each donor, somewhere between roughly 500,000 and 2,100,000 distinct TCR beta clonotypes were identified. Naive TCR beta clonotypes were estimated from low-frequency clonotypes matched to each donor's FACS-determined naive share, without sorting.

Sample: blood. The TCR originated in a boy younger than 18 in good health. The rearranged chain carries TRBV29-1 and TRBJ2-3; 8 bases in the junction line up with TRBD2. The CDR3 region reads CSGSGESTDTQYF. The DNA sequence is given as TGCAGCGGTAGCGGGGAAAGCACAGATACGCAGTATTTT.